The 10 T cell receptor beta chains below come from one sample, sequenced in a study of blood T cells in healthy people across ages. PCR was performed a second time for about 6 to 12 cycles using a sample-barcoded 5' primer and a J-beta primer mix. A single record per CDR3 protein comes from TCRdb applying MiXCR to the 5' RACE reads. The sample lists around 1,700,000 distinct CDR3 sequences, 28% occurring once. Sequencing was done on a sample of blood. The receptors derive from a woman aged 30 to 39 in good health.

This clonotype occurred a few times. This sequence joins TRBV19 and TRBJ1-5; possibly TRBD1 for D (5 bases). The CDR3 loop spans 13 amino acids. Per the germline V gene, CDR1 is LNHDA and CDR2 is SQIVND (reference sequence). With 0 bases removed from V and 7 bases from J, the gap between germline ends came to 7 bases. The CDR3 nucleotides are TGTGCCAGTAGTATAGACAGGGTGCAGCCCCAGCATTTT. Amino acids: CASSIDRVQPQHF.

This clonotype was counted a few times. The chain employs TRBV20-1 and TRBJ2-1, with D possibly being TRBD1 (5 bases). Trimming cost V 0 bases and J 9 bases, with 21 bases left between them. The germline V gene encodes CDR1 DFQATT and CDR2 SNEGSKA (reference sequence). The CDR3 runs 16 residues. The CDR3 DNA is TGCAGTGCTAGAGAAACCCGCAGGGCAGGAGTTAGTGAGCAGTTCTTC. Protein: CSARETRRAGVSEQFF.

There are many counts of this clonotype. The rearrangement uses TRBV6-2 or TRBV6-3 and TRBJ2-1, with D maybe TRBD1 (7 bases). The CDR3 runs to 13 residues. Germline-derived CDR1 and CDR2 are MNHEY and SVGEGT. The V gene lost 6 bases and the J gene lost 9 bases, with 15 bases spanning the gap. In DNA, the CDR3 is TGTGCCAGCAGCCTTTGGCAGGGGGGTGAGCAGTTCTTC. As protein: CASSLWQGGEQFF.

The chain combines TRBV29-1 with TRBJ2-5, with D unresolved. The CDR3 runs to 14 residues. CDR1 is SQVTM, CDR2 ANQGSEA, per germline. Trimming removed 5 bases from V and 7 bases from J, with 20 bases in between. The CDR3: CSVLPVSATGTQYF. In nucleotides, the CDR3 is TGCAGCGTTCTTCCCGTGTCGGCGACGGGGACCCAGTACTTC. Together with reference TRBV29-1 and TRBJ2-5, the CDR3 gives the full variable domain: SAVISQKPSRDICQRGTSLTIQCQVDSQVTMMFWYRQQPGQSLTLIATANQGSEATYESGFVIDKFPISRPNLTFSTLTVSNMSPEDSSIYLCSVLPVSATGTQYFGPGTRLLVL.

The V gene is TRBV5-1, the J gene TRBJ2-2; D may be TRBD1 or TRBD2 (5 bases each). V lost 4 bases and J lost 4, with 14 bases in between. CDR3 length: 15 amino acids. Germline V gene data show CDR1 as SGHRS and CDR2 as YFSETQ. Written as DNA, the CDR3 is TGCGCCAGCAGCCCCGACCCTGGGGGCACCGGGGAGCTGTTTTTT. Its translation is CASSPDPGGTGELFF.

This clonotype appeared a few times. The gene calls are TRBV20-1 and TRBJ2-7; the D gene is possibly TRBD2 (6 bases). The V gene's germline CDR1 is DFQATT and CDR2 SNEGSKA (reference sequence). CDR3 length equals 15 residues. Trimming removed 5 bases at V and 3 bases at J, with 20 bases between. The CDR3 sequence: CSAFRGSLTFYEQYF. In DNA, the CDR3 is TGCAGTGCTTTCCGGGGGAGTTTGACTTTCTACGAGCAGTACTTC.

This sequence joins TRBV21-1 and TRBJ2-7; no DNA check was done on the table's D call, TRBD2. TRBV21-1 corresponds to a pseudogene. The CDR3 is 15 amino acids. In nucleotides, the CDR3 is TGTGCCAGCTCCCCCGGACTTGTTAGCGGGAACGAGCAGTACTTC. This translates into CASSPGLVSGNEQYF.

The CDR3 DNA is TGTGCCAGCAAAACGGCTGGGACTGAAGCTTTCTTT. Protein: CASKTAGTEAFF. The chain joins TRBV28 to TRBJ1-1; the D is unclear. From germline, CDR1 is MDHEN and CDR2 SYDVKM. The CDR3 length is 12 residues. The V gene lost 7 bases and the J gene lost 5 bases, with 11 bases spanning the gap.

This clonotype has only a few counts. The CDR3 DNA reads as TGTGCCAGCAGTCCCCAGGGCAGGGGCCCCTACGAGCAGTACTTC. Its translation: CASSPQGRGPYEQYF. The rearrangement joins TRBV28 to TRBJ2-7; D is possibly TRBD1 (6 bases). The CDR3 length is 15 residues. Germline loops: CDR1 MDHEN, CDR2 SYDVKM. Trimming removed 5 bases at V and 2 bases at J, with 16 bases between.

This rearrangement joins TRBV12-3 or TRBV12-4 to TRBJ1-4, with TRBD1 identical over 9 bases. V dropped 6 bases and J dropped 0; count of bases not matched to a gene: 5. This CDR3 spans 16 amino acids. CDR3 residues: CASRTGTGTTNEKLFF. DNA for the CDR3: TGTGCCAGCAGGACCGGGACAGGGACAACTAATGAAAAACTGTTTTTT.